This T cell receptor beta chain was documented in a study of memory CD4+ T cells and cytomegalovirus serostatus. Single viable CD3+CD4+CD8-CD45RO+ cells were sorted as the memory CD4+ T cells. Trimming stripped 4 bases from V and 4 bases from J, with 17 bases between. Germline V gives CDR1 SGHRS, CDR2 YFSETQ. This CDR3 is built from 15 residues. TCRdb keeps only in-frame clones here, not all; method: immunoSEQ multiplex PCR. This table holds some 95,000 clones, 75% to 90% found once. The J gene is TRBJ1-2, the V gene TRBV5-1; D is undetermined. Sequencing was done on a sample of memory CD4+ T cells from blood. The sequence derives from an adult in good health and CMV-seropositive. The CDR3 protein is CASSRNTFPSYGYTF. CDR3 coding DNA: TGCGCCAGCAGCAGGAACACATTTCCCAGCTATGGCTACACCTTC. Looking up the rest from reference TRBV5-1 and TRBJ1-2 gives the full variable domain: KAGVTQTPRYLIKTRGQQVTLSCSPISGHRSVSWYQQTPGQGLQFLFEYFSETQRNKGNFPGRFSGRQFSNSRSEMNVSTLELGDSALYLCASSRNTFPSYGYTFGSGTRLTVV.